A single sample gave rise to the 17 T cell receptor beta chains below, sequenced in a study of blood T cell repertoires in COVID-19 (dated by TCRdb to about 2020). The library was produced with the immunoSEQ multiplex PCR assay. Drawn from immuneACCESS, this table holds only the in-frame rearrangements with V and J called that TCRdb kept. Clones are partly lost; checked studies trace under half to an unresolved V gene and leave the rest unexplained. This sample lists hundreds of thousands of clones; approximately 89% were detected once. The ten largest clones capture around 10% of the sample. Sequencing used peripheral blood. The receptors here all came from a woman between 25 and 40 years old with COVID-19, enrolled during active disease.

The rearrangement joins TRBV19 to TRBJ2-1; D remains ambiguous. V lost 3 bases, J lost 0 bases, and 9 bases lay in between. The germline gives CDR1 LNHDA, CDR2 SQIVND (reference sequence). This CDR3 contains 15 residues. The CDR3 loop reads CASSMVSSSYNEQFF. The CDR3 region has the DNA TGTGCCAGTAGTATGGTCTCGAGCTCCTACAATGAGCAGTTCTTC. Full variable domain (missing parts from reference TRBV19 and TRBJ2-1): DGGITQSPKYLFRKEGQNVTLSCEQNLNHDAMYWYRQDPGQGLRLIYYSQIVNDFQKGDIAEGYSVSREKKESFPLTVTSAQKNPTAFYLCASSMVSSSYNEQFFGPGTRLTVL.

This clone came up a few times. The J gene is TRBJ2-3, the V gene TRBV29-1; weak D call: TRBD2 (6 bases). The CDR3 length is 15 residues. The V end was cut by 5 bases, the J end by 0 bases, with 15 bases between. Germline V CDR1 and CDR2: SQVTM, ANQGSEA. The CDR3 nucleotides read TGCAGCGTTAGACCCGTCAGCGGGAGCACAGATACGCAGTATTTT. It translates to CSVRPVSGSTDTQYF.

The V gene is TRBV6-5, the J gene TRBJ1-6, with TRBD1 identical over 8 bases. The CDR3 runs 15 residues. The V gene end was trimmed by 4 bases and the J gene end by 7 bases; junction bases not matched to a gene: 6. The V gene's germline CDR1 is MNHEY and CDR2 SVGAGI. The CDR3 region is CASSFSYRGNSPLHF. CDR3 bases: TGTGCCAGCAGTTTCTCCTACAGGGGGAATTCACCCCTCCACTTT.

Here the CDR3 DNA reads TGTGCCGGTATAAGCGGCTTTGATTCACCCCTCCACTTT. Its protein is CAGISGFDSPLHF. The chain is built from TRBV6-5 and TRBJ1-6; D is undetermined. Trimming took off 11 bases at V and 8 bases at J, with 16 bases between the two ends. CDR1 is MNHEY and CDR2 is SVGAGI in the germline V gene. The CDR3 is made up of 13 amino acids.

This clone was seen once. The chain couples TRBV2 to TRBJ2-7; 9 positions agree with TRBD1. The germline V gene encodes CDR1 SNHLY and CDR2 FYNNEI. Germline trimming cut 5 bases from V and 5 bases from J; bases unmatched to any gene: 7. The CDR3 spans 14 residues. The CDR3 DNA reads as TGTGCCAGCAGTATCTCGGGACAGGGTAACGAGCAGTACTTC. Its translation: CASSISGQGNEQYF. The full variable domain, its missing parts supplied by reference TRBV2 and TRBJ2-7, is EPEVTQTPSHQVTQMGQEVILRCVPISNHLYFYWYRQILGQKVEFLVSFYNNEISEKSEIFDDQFSVERPDGSNFTLKIRSTKLEDSAMYFCASSISGQGNEQYFGPGTRLTVT.

Only one count was recorded for this clone. The chain uses TRBV2 and TRBJ2-5; D is uncertain. The germline V and J ends were trimmed by 7 bases and 7 bases, with 16 bases remaining between them. The CDR3 is made up of 13 amino acids. Germline values: CDR1 SNHLY, CDR2 FYNNEI. The CDR3: CASNLERSGTQYF. Written as DNA, the CDR3 is TGTGCCAGCAACCTCGAACGGTCCGGGACCCAGTACTTC.

The chain links TRBV18 to TRBJ2-3; TRBD2 is a possible D gene (6 bases). CDR1 KGHSH and CDR2 LQKENI come from the germline V gene. CDR3 length equals 16 residues. V lost 1 base and J 6 bases, leaving 17 bases between the germline ends. The CDR3 region has the DNA TGTGCCAGCTCACCACTCGACGGGGGTGAATTTGATACGCAGTATTTT. Protein sequence: CASSPLDGGEFDTQYF.

The gene calls are TRBV18 and TRBJ1-5; no clear D. Per the germline V gene, CDR1 is KGHSH and CDR2 is LQKENI. The CDR3 is 16 residues long. The V and J ends lost 1 base and 1 base respectively, with 11 bases between them. CDR3 sequence reads: CASSPLPAVSNQPQHF. The CDR3 nucleotides are TGTGCCAGCTCACCACTCCCAGCGGTGAGCAATCAGCCCCAGCATTTT.

This chain uses TRBV5-1 with TRBJ1-1, with D possibly TRBD1 on 5 matching bases. This CDR3 is built from 15 residues. Deletions cut 3 bases from V and 5 bases from J, with 17 bases between. Germline CDR1 and CDR2: SGHRS and YFSETQ. CDR3 sequence: CASSSTAGTLTEAFF. As DNA, the CDR3 is TGCGCCAGCAGCTCCACTGCAGGGACTCTGACTGAAGCTTTCTTT. Drawing the rest from reference TRBV5-1 and TRBJ1-1, the complete variable domain is KAGVTQTPRYLIKTRGQQVTLSCSPISGHRSVSWYQQTPGQGLQFLFEYFSETQRNKGNFPGRFSGRQFSNSRSEMNVSTLELGDSALYLCASSSTAGTLTEAFFGQGTRLTVV.

This chain connects TRBV12-3 or TRBV12-4 to TRBJ2-7; D gene uncertain. V shed 3 bases and J shed 2 bases, with 5 bases lying between them. The CDR3 runs 12 residues. The CDR3 coding sequence is TGTGCCAGCAGTTTTGCGGCCTACGAGCAGTACTTC. It translates to CASSFAAYEQYF.

In DNA form, the CDR3 reads TGTGCCAGCAGAGCACTCCAAGAGACCCAGTACTTC. The encoded protein is CASRALQETQYF. The V call is TRBV7-9, the J call TRBJ2-5; D remains ambiguous. CDR1 SEHNR and CDR2 FQNEAQ come from the germline V gene (reference sequence). V lost 6 bases and J 1 base, leaving 6 bases between the germline ends. This CDR3 has 12 residues.

The V and J genes are TRBV7-9 and TRBJ1-2; D is possibly TRBD1 (5 bases). Germline V CDR1 and CDR2: SEHNR, FQNEAQ (reference sequence). V was cut by 6 bases and J by 0 bases, with 14 bases left in between. The CDR3 is 15 residues long. CDR3 DNA: TGTGCCAGCAGTCCCGTGGAAGGGGCTAACTATGGCTACACCTTC. It specifies CASSPVEGANYGYTF.

The chain combines TRBV7-9 with TRBJ2-1, with 9 nucleotides matching TRBD2. CDR3 length: 16 amino acids. The V segment lost 4 bases and the J segment 13 bases; nucleotides outside the gene matches: 17. From germline, CDR1 is SEHNR and CDR2 FQNEAQ (reference sequence). The CDR3 DNA reads TGTGCCAGCAGCTCCACGAGCCAAAGACTAGCGGCAAAACAGTTCTTC. Its protein product is CASSSTSQRLAAKQFF.

The CDR3 nucleotides are TGTGCCAGCAGTTATAAACCGGGTCGGGGTGATTATAGCAATCAGCCCCAGCATTTT. This translates into CASSYKPGRGDYSNQPQHF. The chain links TRBV5-6 to TRBJ1-5, with unresolved D. Per germline, CDR1 SGHDT and CDR2 YYEEEE. CDR3 size: 19 residues. Trimming stripped 5 bases from V and 0 bases from J, with 24 bases between.

This clone was detected only once. In DNA form, the CDR3 reads TGTGCCAGCAGTCCGAGCGGGCCTTACACCGGGGAGCTGTTTTTT. Protein: CASSPSGPYTGELFF. The rearrangement joins TRBV3-1 (or the pseudogene TRBV3-2) to TRBJ2-2; tentative D call: TRBD2 (6 bases). V shed 6 bases and J shed 3 bases, with 14 bases lying between them. The CDR3 runs 15 residues. The V gene's germline CDR1 is LGHDT and CDR2 YNNKEL (reference sequence).

This clone was counted a few times. The chain recombines TRBV9 with TRBJ2-7, with 7 bases matching TRBD2. Germline lookup yields CDR1 SGDLS and CDR2 YYNGEE. The CDR3 covers 17 residues. The trim removed 0 bases at V and 4 bases at J, leaving 13 bases unmatched. The CDR3 here is CASSVAGEGGARYEQYF. CDR3 bases: TGTGCCAGCAGCGTAGCTGGGGAGGGCGGGGCGCGGTACGAGCAGTACTTC.

The chain has TRBV15 and TRBJ1-4, with 9 bases identical to TRBD1. V lost 3 bases to trimming and J lost 6 bases; unmatched junction nucleotides: 8. Germline V gene sequence: CDR1 LNHNV, CDR2 YYDKDF (reference sequence). The CDR3 has 16 amino acids. The CDR3 spells CATSSVPGQGYEKLFF. The CDR3 DNA reads as TGTGCCACCAGCAGTGTACCGGGACAGGGATATGAAAAACTGTTTTTT.